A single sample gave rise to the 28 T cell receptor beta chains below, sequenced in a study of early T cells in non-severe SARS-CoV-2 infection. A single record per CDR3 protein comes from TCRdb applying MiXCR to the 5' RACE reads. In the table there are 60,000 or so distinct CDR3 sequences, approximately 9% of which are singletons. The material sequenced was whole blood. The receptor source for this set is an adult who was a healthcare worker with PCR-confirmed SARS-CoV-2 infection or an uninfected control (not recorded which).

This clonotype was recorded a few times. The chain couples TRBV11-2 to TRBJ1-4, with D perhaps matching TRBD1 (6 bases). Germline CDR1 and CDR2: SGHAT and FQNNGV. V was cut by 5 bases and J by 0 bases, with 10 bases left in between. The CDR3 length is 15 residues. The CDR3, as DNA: TGTGCCAGCAGCCGGGGGACAACAACTAATGAAAAACTGTTTTTT. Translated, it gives CASSRGTTTNEKLFF. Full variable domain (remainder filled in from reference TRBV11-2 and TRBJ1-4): EAGVAQSPRYKIIEKRQSVAFWCNPISGHATLYWYQQILGQGPKLLIQFQNNGVVDDSQLPKDRFSAERLKGVDSTLKIQPAKLEDSAVYLCASSRGTTTNEKLFFGSGTQLSVL.

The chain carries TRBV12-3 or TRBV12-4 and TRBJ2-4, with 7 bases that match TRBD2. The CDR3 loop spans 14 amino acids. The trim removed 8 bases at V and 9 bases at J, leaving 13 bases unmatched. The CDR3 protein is CASAISGGASIQYF. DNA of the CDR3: TGTGCCAGCGCCATTTCGGGGGGAGCTAGCATTCAGTACTTC.

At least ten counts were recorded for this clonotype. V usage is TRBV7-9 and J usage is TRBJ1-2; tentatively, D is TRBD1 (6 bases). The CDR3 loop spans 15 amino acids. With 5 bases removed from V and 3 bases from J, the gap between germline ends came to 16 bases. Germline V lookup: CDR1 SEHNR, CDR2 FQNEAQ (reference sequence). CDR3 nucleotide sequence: TGTGCCAGCAGCGCGGGGGCGGGAGCCCACTATGGCTACACCTTC. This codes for CASSAGAGAHYGYTF.

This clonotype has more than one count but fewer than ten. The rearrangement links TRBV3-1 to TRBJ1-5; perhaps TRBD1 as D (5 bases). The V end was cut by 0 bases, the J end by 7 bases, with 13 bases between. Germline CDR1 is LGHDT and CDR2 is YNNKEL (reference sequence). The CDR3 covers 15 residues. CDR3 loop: CASSQDKGSGQPQHF. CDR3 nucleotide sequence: TGTGCCAGCAGCCAAGATAAGGGGTCTGGGCAGCCCCAGCATTTT. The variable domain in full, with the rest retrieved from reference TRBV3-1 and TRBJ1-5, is DTAVSQTPKYLVTQMGNDKSIKCEQNLGHDTMYWYKQDSKKFLKIMFSYNNKELIINETVPNRFSPKSPDKAHLNLHINSLELGDSAVYFCASSQDKGSGQPQHFGDGTRLSIL.

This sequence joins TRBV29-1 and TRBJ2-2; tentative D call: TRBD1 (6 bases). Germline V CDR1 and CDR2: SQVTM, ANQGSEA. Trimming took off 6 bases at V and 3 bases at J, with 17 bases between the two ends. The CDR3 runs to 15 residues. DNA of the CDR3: TGCAGCGTCCAAAGGGTGACAGGCGACACCGGGGAGCTGTTTTTT. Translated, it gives CSVQRVTGDTGELFF.

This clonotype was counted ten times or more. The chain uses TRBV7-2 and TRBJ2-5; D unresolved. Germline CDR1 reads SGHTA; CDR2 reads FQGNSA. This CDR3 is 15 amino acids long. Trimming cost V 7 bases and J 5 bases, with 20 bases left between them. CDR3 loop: CASTEPRAMGETQYF. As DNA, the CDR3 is TGTGCCAGCACAGAGCCCCGGGCCATGGGGGAGACCCAGTACTTC.

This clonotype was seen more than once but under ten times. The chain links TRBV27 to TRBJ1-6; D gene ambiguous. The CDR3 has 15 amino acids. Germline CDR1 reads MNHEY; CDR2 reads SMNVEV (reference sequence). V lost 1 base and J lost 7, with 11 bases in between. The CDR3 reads CASSLFAVLNSPLHF. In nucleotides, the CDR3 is TGTGCCAGCAGTTTATTTGCAGTCCTGAATTCACCCCTCCACTTT.

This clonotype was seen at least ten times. Here the CDR3 DNA reads TGTGCCAGCAGTCCAACGGGACAGGGGGTCCACGAGCAGTACTTC. Its translation: CASSPTGQGVHEQYF. The chain is built from TRBV28 and TRBJ2-7; TRBD1 aligns across 11 bases. Germline V lookup: CDR1 MDHEN, CDR2 SYDVKM. The length of the CDR3 is 15 residues. Trimming took 5 bases from V and 5 from J; bases not matched to a gene: 8.

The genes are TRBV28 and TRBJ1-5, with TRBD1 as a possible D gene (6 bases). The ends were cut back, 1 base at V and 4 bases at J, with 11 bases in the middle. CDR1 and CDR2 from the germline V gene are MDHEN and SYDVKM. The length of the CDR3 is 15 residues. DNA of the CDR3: TGTGCCAGCAGTTTATTCAGGGGAGGGAATCAGCCCCAGCATTTT. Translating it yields CASSLFRGGNQPQHF. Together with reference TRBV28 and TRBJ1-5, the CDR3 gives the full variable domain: DVKVTQSSRYLVKRTGEKVFLECVQDMDHENMFWYRQDPGLGLRLIYFSYDVKMKEKGDIPEGYSVSREKKERFSLILESASTNQTSMYLCASSLFRGGNQPQHFGDGTRLSIL.

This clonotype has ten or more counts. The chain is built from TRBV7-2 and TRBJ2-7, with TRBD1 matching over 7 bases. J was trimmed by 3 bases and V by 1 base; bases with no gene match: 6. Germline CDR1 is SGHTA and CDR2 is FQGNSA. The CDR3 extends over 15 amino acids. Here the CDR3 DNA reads TGTGCCAGCAGCTTAGGCCCGGACAGGAGCTACGAGCAGTACTTC. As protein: CASSLGPDRSYEQYF.

The CDR3 is CASSLLGYGGETQYF. For the CDR3, the DNA is TGTGCCAGCAGCTTGCTCGGCTACGGAGGGGAGACCCAGTACTTC. The chain is built from TRBV7-3 and TRBJ2-5; tentatively, D is TRBD2 (6 bases). The CDR3 is 15 amino acids. V dropped 3 bases and J dropped 5 bases, with 16 bases sitting between them. Per the germline V gene, CDR1 is SGHTA and CDR2 is FQGTGA.

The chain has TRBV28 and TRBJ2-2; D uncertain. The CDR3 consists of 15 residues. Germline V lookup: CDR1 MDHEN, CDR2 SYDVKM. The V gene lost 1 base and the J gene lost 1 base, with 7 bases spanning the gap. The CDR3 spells CASSLLGRNTGELFF. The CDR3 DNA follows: TGTGCCAGCAGTTTATTGGGCAGGAACACCGGGGAGCTGTTTTTT.

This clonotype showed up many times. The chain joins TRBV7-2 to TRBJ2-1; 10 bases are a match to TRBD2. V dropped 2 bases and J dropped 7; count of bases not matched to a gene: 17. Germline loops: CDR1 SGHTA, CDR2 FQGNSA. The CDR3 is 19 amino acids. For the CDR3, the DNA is TGTGCCAGCAGCTTAAGAACACCCGTGGAGATAGCGGGAGGAAATGAGCAGTTCTTC. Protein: CASSLRTPVEIAGGNEQFF.

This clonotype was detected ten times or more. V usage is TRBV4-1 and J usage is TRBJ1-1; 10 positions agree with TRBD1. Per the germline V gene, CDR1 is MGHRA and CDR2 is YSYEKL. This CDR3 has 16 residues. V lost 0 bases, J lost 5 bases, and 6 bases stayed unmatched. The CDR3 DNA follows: TGCGCCAGCAGCCAAGATACCGGGACAGGGGTAACTGAAGCTTTCTTT. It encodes CASSQDTGTGVTEAFF.

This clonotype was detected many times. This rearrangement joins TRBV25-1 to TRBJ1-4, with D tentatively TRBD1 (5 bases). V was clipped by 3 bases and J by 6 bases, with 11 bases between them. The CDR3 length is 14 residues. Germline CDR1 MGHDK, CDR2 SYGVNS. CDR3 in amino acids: CASSDGQGDEKLFF. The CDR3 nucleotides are TGTGCCAGCAGTGACGGTCAGGGTGATGAAAAACTGTTTTTT.

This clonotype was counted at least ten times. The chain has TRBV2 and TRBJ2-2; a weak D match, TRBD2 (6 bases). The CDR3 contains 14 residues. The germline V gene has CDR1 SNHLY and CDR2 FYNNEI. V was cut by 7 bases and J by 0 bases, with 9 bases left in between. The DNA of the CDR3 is TGTGCCAGCAAGGCGGGGACGAACACCGGGGAGCTGTTTTTT. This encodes CASKAGTNTGELFF.

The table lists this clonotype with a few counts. The CDR3 loop reads CASSPGQGTVFYEKLFF. DNA for the CDR3: TGTGCCAGCAGCCCGGGACAGGGGACGGTATTTTATGAAAAACTGTTTTTT. This chain links TRBV5-5 with TRBJ1-4, with 10 positions matching TRBD1. Per germline, CDR1 SGHKS and CDR2 YYEKEE (reference sequence). This CDR3 has 17 amino acids. The ends lost 4 bases at V and 6 bases at J; junction bases unmatched: 12.

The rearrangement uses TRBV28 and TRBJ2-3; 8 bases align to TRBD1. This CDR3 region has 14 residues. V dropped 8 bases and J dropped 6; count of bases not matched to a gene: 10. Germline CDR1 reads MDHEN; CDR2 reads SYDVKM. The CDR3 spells CASQTGGVRDTQYF. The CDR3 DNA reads TGTGCCAGCCAAACAGGGGGAGTGAGGGATACGCAGTATTTT.

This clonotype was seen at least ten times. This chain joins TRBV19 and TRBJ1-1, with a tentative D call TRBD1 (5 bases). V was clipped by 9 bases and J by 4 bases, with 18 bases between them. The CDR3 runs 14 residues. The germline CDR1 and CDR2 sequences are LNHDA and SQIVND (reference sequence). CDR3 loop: CASTNRQGSTEAFF. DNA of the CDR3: TGTGCCAGCACCAACCGTCAGGGTTCCACTGAAGCTTTCTTT.

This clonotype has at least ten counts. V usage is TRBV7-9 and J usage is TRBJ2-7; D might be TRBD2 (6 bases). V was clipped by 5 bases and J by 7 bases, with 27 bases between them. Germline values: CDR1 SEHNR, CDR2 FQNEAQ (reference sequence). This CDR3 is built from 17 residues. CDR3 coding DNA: TGTGCCAGCAGCCCCGGCGGAGGGGCGAACTTTCAGCGGGAGCAGTACTTC. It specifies CASSPGGGANFQREQYF.

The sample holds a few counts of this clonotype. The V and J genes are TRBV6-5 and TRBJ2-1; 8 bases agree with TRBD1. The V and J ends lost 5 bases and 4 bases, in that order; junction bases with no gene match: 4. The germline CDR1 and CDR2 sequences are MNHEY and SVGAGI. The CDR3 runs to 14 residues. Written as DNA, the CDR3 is TGTGCCAGCAGTAGAGGGACAGGTTACAATGAGCAGTTCTTC. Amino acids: CASSRGTGYNEQFF.

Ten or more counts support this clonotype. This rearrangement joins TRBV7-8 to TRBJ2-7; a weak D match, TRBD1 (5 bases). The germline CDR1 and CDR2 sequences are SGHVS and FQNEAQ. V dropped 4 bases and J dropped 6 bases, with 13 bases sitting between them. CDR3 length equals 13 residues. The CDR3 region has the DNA TGTGCCAGCAGCTCATCTTGGGGCGGCGAGCAGTACTTC. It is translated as CASSSSWGGEQYF.

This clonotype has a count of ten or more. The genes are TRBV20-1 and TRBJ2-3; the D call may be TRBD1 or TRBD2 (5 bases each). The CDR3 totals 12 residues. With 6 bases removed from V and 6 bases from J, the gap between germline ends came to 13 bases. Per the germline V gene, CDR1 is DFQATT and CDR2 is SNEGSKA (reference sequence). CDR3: CSATGPGDTQYF. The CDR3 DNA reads TGCAGTGCAACGGGACCGGGGGATACGCAGTATTTT.

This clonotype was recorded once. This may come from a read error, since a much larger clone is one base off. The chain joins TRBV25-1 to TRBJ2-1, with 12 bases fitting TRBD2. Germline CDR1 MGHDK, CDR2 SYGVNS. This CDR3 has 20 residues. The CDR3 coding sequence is TGTGCCAGCAGTCCCACTGTTCTTAGACTAGCGGGAGAACCCTACAATGTGCAGTTCTTC. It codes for CASSPTVLRLAGEPYNVQFF.

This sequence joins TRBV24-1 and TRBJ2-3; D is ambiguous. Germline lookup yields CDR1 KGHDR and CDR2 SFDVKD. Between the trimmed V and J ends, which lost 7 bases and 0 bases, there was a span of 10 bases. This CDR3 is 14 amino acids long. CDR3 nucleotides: TGTGCCACCAGCGACACAGACAGCACAGATACGCAGTATTTT. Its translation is CATSDTDSTDTQYF.

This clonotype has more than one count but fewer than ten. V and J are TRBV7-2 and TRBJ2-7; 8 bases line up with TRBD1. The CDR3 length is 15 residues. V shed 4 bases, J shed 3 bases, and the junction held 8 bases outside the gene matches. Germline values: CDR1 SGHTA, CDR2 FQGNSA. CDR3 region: CASSSDRGLIYEQYF. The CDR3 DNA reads TGTGCCAGCAGCTCCGACAGGGGCCTTATCTACGAGCAGTACTTC.

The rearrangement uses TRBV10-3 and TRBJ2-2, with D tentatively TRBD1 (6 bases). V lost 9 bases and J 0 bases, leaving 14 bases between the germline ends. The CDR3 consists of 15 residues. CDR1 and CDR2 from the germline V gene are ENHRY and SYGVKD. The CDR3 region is CAISSGQSNTGELFF. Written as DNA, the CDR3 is TGTGCCATTTCCTCGGGACAATCGAACACCGGGGAGCTGTTTTTT.

CDR3 bases: TGTGCCATCAGGGAGAGCGCGACCTACGAGCAGTACTTC. It yields the protein CAIRESATYEQYF. V is TRBV10-3 and J is TRBJ2-7, with D unclear. Germline V lookup: CDR1 ENHRY, CDR2 SYGVKD. The CDR3 extends over 13 amino acids. Trimming took 6 bases from V and 2 from J, leaving 11 bases between them.